The 17 T cell receptor beta chains below all came from one sample that was sequenced in a study of spatial heterogeneity in lung cancer. One entry per CDR3 protein, called by TCRdb with MiXCR from the 5' RACE reads. The table records about 12,000 distinct CDR3 sequences, 12% to 15% of them present only once. Time point: sample taken at primary tumor resection. Unsorted whole RNA of tumor, nontumor lung or frozen PBMC was sequenced. The sequenced sample was PBMCs, obtained at surgery. The receptors derive from a male donor with early-stage non-small cell lung cancer.

This clonotype was recorded many times. The rearrangement joins TRBV4-2 to TRBJ1-4; 8 nucleotides line up with TRBD1. This CDR3 spans 16 amino acids. Germline V CDR1 and CDR2: LGHNA, YNFKEQ. The ends lost 0 bases at V and 8 bases at J; junction bases unmatched: 8. The CDR3 DNA is TGTGCCAGCAGCCAAGATTTGGGACAGGTGTACGAAAAACTGTTTTTT. It specifies CASSQDLGQVYEKLFF.

Many counts were recorded for this clonotype. The chain joins TRBV20-1 to TRBJ2-7; D remains ambiguous. The germline gives CDR1 DFQATT, CDR2 SNEGSKA (reference sequence). Trimming removed 0 bases at V and 0 bases at J, with 12 bases between. The length of the CDR3 is 15 residues. CDR3 sequence: CSARDTTAGSYEQYF. CDR3 in DNA: TGCAGTGCTAGAGATACAACAGCCGGCTCCTACGAGCAGTACTTC.

This clonotype was observed many times. The chain has TRBV30 and TRBJ1-3; D not certain. The V end was cut by 3 bases, the J end by 10 bases, with 10 bases between. The germline CDR1 and CDR2 sequences are GTSNPN and SVGIG (reference sequence). The CDR3 spans 11 residues. The CDR3 DNA reads TGTGCCTGGAGCTATGAGGGAACCATATATTTT. This gives the protein CAWSYEGTIYF.

This clonotype was seen many times. V and J are TRBV29-1 and TRBJ2-1; TRBD1 agrees at 8 bases. With V trimmed by 5 bases and J by 2 bases, 5 bases remained unmatched. The CDR3 runs 14 residues. CDR1 is SQVTM and CDR2 is ANQGSEA in the germline V gene. CDR3 amino acids: CSVLDRVTYNEQFF. The CDR3 DNA sequence: TGCAGCGTTCTGGACAGGGTTACCTACAATGAGCAGTTCTTC.

There are many counts of this clonotype. The V gene is TRBV6-6, the J gene TRBJ2-3; TRBD2 agrees at 13 bases. V was clipped by 5 bases and J by 6 bases; unmatched bases: 11. CDR1 MNHNY and CDR2 SVGAGI come from the germline V gene (reference sequence). There are 17 residues in the CDR3. CDR3 in amino acids: CASSQLAGGLQSDTQYF. For the CDR3, the DNA is TGTGCCAGCAGTCAACTAGCGGGGGGGCTTCAGTCGGATACGCAGTATTTT.

This clonotype was seen a handful of times. This sequence joins TRBV13 and TRBJ2-7; tentative D call: TRBD2 (6 bases). Germline CDR1 and CDR2: PRHDT and FYEKMQ (reference sequence). The CDR3 totals 15 residues. V dropped 5 bases and J dropped 0 bases, with 14 bases sitting between them. CDR3 DNA sequence: TGTGCCAGCAGCGCAACCCGGGACTTCTCCTACGAGCAGTACTTC. Protein product: CASSATRDFSYEQYF. The full variable domain, in which reference TRBV13 and TRBJ2-7 provide the parts outside the CDR3, is AAGVIQSPRHLIKEKRETATLKCYPIPRHDTVYWYQQGPGQDPQFLISFYEKMQSDKGSIPDRFSAQQFSDYHSELNMSSLELGDSALYFCASSATRDFSYEQYFGPGTRLTVT.

CDR3 nucleotides: TGCAGTGCAACACTAGCGGGTCTAGCCAAAAACATTCAGTACTTC. Its protein is CSATLAGLAKNIQYF. The chain has TRBV20-1 and TRBJ2-4; TRBD2 aligns across 9 bases. This CDR3 has 15 amino acids. Germline V gene data show CDR1 as DFQATT and CDR2 as SNEGSKA (reference sequence). Trimming removed 6 bases from V and 0 bases from J; junction bases left unmatched: 6.

The rearrangement joins TRBV5-1 to TRBJ2-7, with D maybe TRBD1 (5 bases). The V end was cut by 4 bases, the J end by 1 base, with 12 bases between. The length of the CDR3 is 14 residues. The germline gives CDR1 SGHRS, CDR2 YFSETQ. CDR3 nucleotides: TGCGCCAGCAGCGGAGACAGCTTTTCCTACGAGCAGTACTTC. It encodes CASSGDSFSYEQYF.

On this clonotype itself: At one end the junction does not follow the germline gene, possibly because of a read error. This rearrangement joins TRBV15 to TRBJ1-5; weak D call: TRBD1 (5 bases). Germline V lookup: CDR1 LNHNV, CDR2 YYDKDF (reference sequence). The CDR3 sequence is 16 residues long. CDR3 residues: CVTGATDFYSNQPQHF. As DNA, the CDR3 is TGTGTCACCGGGGCGACAGACTTTTATAGCAATCAGCCCCAGCATTTT.

The rearrangement uses TRBV19 and TRBJ2-1, with a tentative D call TRBD2 (5 bases). V lost 7 bases and J 10 bases, leaving 20 bases between the germline ends. CDR3 length: 14 residues. CDR1 is LNHDA and CDR2 is SQIVND in the germline V gene (reference sequence). The DNA for the CDR3 is TGTGCCAGTACCGAGGGCGCTAGTTGGACGGAGCAGTTCTTC. It yields the protein CASTEGASWTEQFF.

This clonotype was seen only a few times. The chain couples TRBV10-3 to TRBJ2-7; D gene uncertain. This CDR3 is built from 13 residues. Per the germline V gene, CDR1 is ENHRY and CDR2 is SYGVKD. V lost 6 bases and J 3 bases, leaving 12 bases between the germline ends. The CDR3 protein is CAISFTWDYEQYF. The CDR3 nucleotides read TGTGCCATCAGCTTTACATGGGACTACGAGCAGTACTTC.

The rearrangement joins TRBV5-1 to TRBJ2-1; 12 bases are a match to TRBD2. In germline, CDR1 is SGHRS, CDR2 YFSETQ. V was clipped by 1 base and J by 8 bases; unmatched bases: 4. CDR3 length: 15 residues. The CDR3 DNA reads as TGCGCCAGCAGCTTGTCTAGCGGGGGGGCCGATGAGCAGTTCTTC. Translated: CASSLSSGGADEQFF. Looking up the rest from reference TRBV5-1 and TRBJ2-1 gives the full variable domain: KAGVTQTPRYLIKTRGQQVTLSCSPISGHRSVSWYQQTPGQGLQFLFEYFSETQRNKGNFPGRFSGRQFSNSRSEMNVSTLELGDSALYLCASSLSSGGADEQFFGPGTRLTVL.

The sample holds a few counts of this clonotype. This chain links TRBV12-3 or TRBV12-4 with TRBJ1-1; the D is unclear. CDR3 length equals 13 residues. Trimming took 7 bases from V and 5 from J, leaving 14 bases between them. CDR3 sequence (DNA): TGTGCCAGCATTCCGACTGGGGTAACTGAAGCTTTCTTT. Amino acids: CASIPTGVTEAFF.

The chain carries TRBV25-1 and TRBJ2-5; 10 bases match TRBD1. Germline trimming cut 6 bases from V and 5 bases from J; bases unmatched to any gene: 9. Germline CDR1 and CDR2: MGHDK and SYGVNS. The CDR3 spans 15 residues. The CDR3 DNA reads TGTGCCAGCAGCGCCAGACAGGGGGCTGGGGAGACCCAGTACTTC. Translating it yields CASSARQGAGETQYF.

This clonotype was seen a few times. The chain uses TRBV4-3 and TRBJ1-3; 7 positions match TRBD1. Germline V gene data show CDR1 as LGHNA and CDR2 as YSLEER. The CDR3 spans 17 residues. V lost 0 bases to trimming and J lost 2 bases; unmatched junction nucleotides: 7. Here the CDR3 reads CASSQDRSRGTGNTIYF. Here the CDR3 DNA reads TGCGCCAGCAGCCAAGATAGGAGCAGGGGGACTGGAAACACCATATATTTT.

Only a few counts were recorded for this clonotype. This chain links TRBV3-1 with TRBJ1-6; 8 nucleotides line up with TRBD1. The CDR3 loop spans 15 amino acids. The germline gives CDR1 LGHDT, CDR2 YNNKEL (reference sequence). Trimming at V came to 5 bases and at J to 8 bases, leaving 8 bases not matched to a gene. As DNA, the CDR3 is TGTGCCAGCAGCTTAACCGACAGGGGATATTCACCCCTCCACTTT. It codes for CASSLTDRGYSPLHF.

This clonotype was counted between two and nine times. V is TRBV4-2 and J is TRBJ2-1; D ambiguous. V was cut by 1 base and J by 10 bases, with 8 bases left in between. CDR3 length equals 12 residues. The germline V gene has CDR1 LGHNA and CDR2 YNFKEQ. In nucleotides, the CDR3 is TGTGCCAGCAGCCAAGTGAGCCAGGAGCAGTTCTTC. Translated: CASSQVSQEQFF.